This T cell receptor beta chain was identified during a study of identical twins. Findings and limits, study-wide: Diverse VJ usage suggested most zero-insertion clonotypes were not invariant T cells.

Using its own MiXCR run on the 5' RACE reads, TCRdb lists one record per CDR3 protein. The profile covers nearly 200,000 distinct CDR3 sequences, with less than 20% appearing a single time and over 35% taken by the ten largest. Concerning this clonotype: The antigen remains undetermined.

The CDR3 runs 14 residues. Per germline, CDR1 SGHDT and CDR2 YYEEEE. V shed 0 bases and J shed 6 bases, with 13 bases lying between them. The sample was also reused in another study, on T cells expressing NK-cell markers.

The origin of this receptor is a woman between 18 and 30 years old in good health. The chain couples TRBV5-6 to TRBJ2-7, with D possibly being TRBD1 (5 bases). The sequenced sample was CD8+ T cells sorted from blood. The CDR3 reads CASSLVIWGSEQYF. The CDR3 nucleotides are TGTGCCAGCAGCTTGGTAATTTGGGGCTCCGAGCAGTACTTC.